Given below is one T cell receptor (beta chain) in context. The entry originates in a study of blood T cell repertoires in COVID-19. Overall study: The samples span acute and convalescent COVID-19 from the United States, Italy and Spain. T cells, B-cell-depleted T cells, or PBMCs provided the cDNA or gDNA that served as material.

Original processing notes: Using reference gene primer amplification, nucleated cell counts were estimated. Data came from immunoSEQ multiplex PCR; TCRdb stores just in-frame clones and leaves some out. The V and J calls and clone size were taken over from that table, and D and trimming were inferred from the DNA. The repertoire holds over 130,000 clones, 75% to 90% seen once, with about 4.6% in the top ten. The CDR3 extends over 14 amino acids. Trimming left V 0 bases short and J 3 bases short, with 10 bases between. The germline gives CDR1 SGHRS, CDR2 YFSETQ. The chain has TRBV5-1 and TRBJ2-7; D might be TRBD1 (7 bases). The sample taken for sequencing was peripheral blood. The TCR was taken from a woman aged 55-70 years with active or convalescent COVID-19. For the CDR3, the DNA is TGCGCCAGCAGCTTGGGACAGGGACTCTACGAGCAGTACTTC. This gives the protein CASSLGQGLYEQYF.